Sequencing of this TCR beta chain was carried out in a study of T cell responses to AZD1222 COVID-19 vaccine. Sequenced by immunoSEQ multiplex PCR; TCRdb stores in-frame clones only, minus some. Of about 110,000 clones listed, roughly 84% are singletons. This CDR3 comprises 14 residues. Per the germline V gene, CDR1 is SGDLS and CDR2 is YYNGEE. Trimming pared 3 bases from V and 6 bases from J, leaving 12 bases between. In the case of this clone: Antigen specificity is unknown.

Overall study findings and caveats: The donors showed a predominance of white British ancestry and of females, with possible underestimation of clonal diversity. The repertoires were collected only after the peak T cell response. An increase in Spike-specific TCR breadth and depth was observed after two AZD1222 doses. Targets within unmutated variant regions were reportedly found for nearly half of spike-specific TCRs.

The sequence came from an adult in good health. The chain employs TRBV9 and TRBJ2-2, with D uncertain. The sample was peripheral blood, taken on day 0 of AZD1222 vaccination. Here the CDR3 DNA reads TGTGCCAGCAGCGCCCATGGTATTCCCGGGGAGCTGTTTTTT. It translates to CASSAHGIPGELFF.